Listed here are 19 T cell receptor beta chains from one sample, sequenced in a study of cytomegalovirus exposure and HLA in healthy donors. Both 60 Vbeta primers and 13 Jbeta primers went into the PCR. Produced via immunoSEQ multiplex PCR; TCRdb's table is partial and in-frame only. The sample includes 95,000 to 130,000 clones, 50% to 65% seen only once; the top ten take roughly 9%. Input material: PBMCs. The receptors come from a woman between 40 and 55 years old in good health and CMV-seropositive.

This chain joins TRBV27 and TRBJ1-1; D ambiguous. V was trimmed by 10 bases and J by 0 bases, leaving 15 bases between them. Germline assignment: CDR1 MNHEY and CDR2 SMNVEV (reference sequence). CDR3 length: 14 amino acids. CDR3 nucleotide sequence: TGTGCCACCAAAACAGCACCGATGAACACTGAAGCTTTCTTT. It specifies CATKTAPMNTEAFF.

Here the CDR3 DNA reads TGTGCCAGCAGTTTAGGGGCTAGCGGACGCTACGAGCAGTACTTC. The encoded protein is CASSLGASGRYEQYF. The chain couples TRBV27 to TRBJ2-7, with 7 nucleotides matching TRBD2. Germline CDR1 and CDR2: MNHEY and SMNVEV (reference sequence). V lost 2 bases, J lost 3 bases, and 7 bases stayed unmatched. This CDR3 region has 15 residues.

As concerns this clone: This sample includes further DNA sequences coding for the same CDR3. The rearrangement uses TRBV18 and TRBJ2-5, with 9 bases aligning to TRBD1. V trimming: 3 bases; J trimming: 5 bases; junction bases outside the gene matches: 4. This CDR3 has 14 residues. Germline V lookup: CDR1 KGHSH, CDR2 LQKENI. The CDR3 protein is CASSPGQGGETQYF. In DNA form, the CDR3 reads TGTGCCAGCTCACCGGGACAGGGAGGGGAGACCCAGTACTTC.

The genes are TRBV5-1 and TRBJ1-2; D ambiguous. The CDR3 has 15 residues. Trimming cost V 1 base and J 0 bases, with 10 bases left between them. The V gene's germline CDR1 is SGHRS and CDR2 YFSETQ. CDR3 coding DNA: TGCGCCAGCAGCTTGACGGGAGACCCTAACTATGGCTACACCTTC. It translates to CASSLTGDPNYGYTF.

This clone has a single count. This specimen includes other DNA sequences encoding the same CDR3. The chain couples TRBV18 to TRBJ2-2, with unresolved D. Trimming pared 3 bases from V and 6 bases from J, leaving 5 bases between. CDR1 and CDR2 (germline): KGHSH, LQKENI. CDR3 size: 12 residues. This chain's CDR3 is CASSPTAGELFF. The CDR3 region has the DNA TGTGCCAGCTCACCTACGGCCGGGGAGCTGTTTTTT.

This clone came up a few times. The rearrangement joins TRBV19 to TRBJ1-5; 11 nucleotides align to TRBD1. In germline, CDR1 is LNHDA, CDR2 SQIVND (reference sequence). The CDR3 is 15 amino acids. Germline trimming cut 6 bases from V and 6 bases from J; bases unmatched to any gene: 7. Here the CDR3 reads CASRSGTGGSQPQHF. The CDR3 nucleotides are TGTGCCAGTAGGTCCGGGACAGGGGGAAGTCAGCCCCAGCATTTT. Together with reference TRBV19 and TRBJ1-5, the CDR3 gives the full variable domain: DGGITQSPKYLFRKEGQNVTLSCEQNLNHDAMYWYRQDPGQGLRLIYYSQIVNDFQKGDIAEGYSVSREKKESFPLTVTSAQKNPTAFYLCASRSGTGGSQPQHFGDGTRLSIL.

The chain is built from TRBV27 and TRBJ1-1; a weak D match, TRBD1 (6 bases). The CDR3 contains 12 residues. Germline V gene lookup returns CDR1 MNHEY and CDR2 SMNVEV (reference sequence). The V gene lost 6 bases and the J gene lost 7 bases, with 12 bases spanning the gap. The CDR3 is CASSPSRGEAFF. CDR3 nucleotide sequence: TGTGCCAGCAGCCCATCCAGGGGTGAAGCTTTCTTT.

V is TRBV4-3 and J is TRBJ2-1, with TRBD2 matching 8 bases. Losses at the gene ends were 1 base for V and 4 bases for J; bases not matched to a gene: 3. The CDR3 covers 15 residues. Germline V lookup: CDR1 LGHNA, CDR2 YSLEER. The CDR3 here is CASSQGERGYNEQFF. CDR3 DNA sequence: TGCGCCAGCAGCCAAGGTGAGCGGGGGTACAATGAGCAGTTCTTC.

The J gene is TRBJ1-5, the V gene TRBV7-9; possible D gene TRBD1, 6 bases. This CDR3 has 15 amino acids. V gave up 5 bases and J gave up 10 bases, with 21 bases separating them. The germline V gene encodes CDR1 SEHNR and CDR2 FQNEAQ (reference sequence). Written as DNA, the CDR3 is TGTGCCAGCAGCCACGGGTTTGGGACACCTATTCCCCAGCATTTT. It translates to CASSHGFGTPIPQHF.

The CDR3 is CASSQDRDGGAYGYTF. The CDR3 nucleotides read TGCGCCAGCAGCCAAGATCGGGATGGGGGCGCCTATGGCTACACCTTC. V and J are TRBV4-3 and TRBJ1-2; maybe TRBD1 (6 bases). Trimming shortened V by 0 bases and J by 4 bases, and 15 bases separated the two germline ends. The CDR3 consists of 16 residues. CDR1 and CDR2 from the germline V gene are LGHNA and YSLEER.

The chain is built from TRBV5-8 and TRBJ2-5, with 8 bases fitting TRBD1. V was clipped by 2 bases and J by 4 bases; unmatched bases: 1. The CDR3 runs to 13 residues. The germline CDR1 and CDR2 sequences are SGHTS and YDEGEE. The CDR3 nucleotides are TGTGCCAGCAGCTTCACAGGGGGAGAGACCCAGTACTTC. Translated: CASSFTGGETQYF.

The gene calls are TRBV7-2 and TRBJ1-2, with TRBD1 identical over 8 bases. The CDR3 extends over 15 amino acids. Germline V gene sequence: CDR1 SGHTA, CDR2 FQGNSA. V trimming: 4 bases; J trimming: 6 bases; junction bases outside the gene matches: 10. CDR3 coding DNA: TGTGCCAGCAGCTCGCTCAGGACAGGGAGAGATGGCTACACCTTC. Protein product: CASSSLRTGRDGYTF. Filled out from reference TRBV7-2 and TRBJ1-2, the complete variable domain reads GAGVSQSPSNKVTEKGKDVELRCDPISGHTALYWYRQSLGQGLEFLIYFQGNSAPDKSGLPSDRFSAERTGGSVSTLTIQRTQQEDSAVYLCASSSLRTGRDGYTFGSGTRLTVV.

This clone was counted only a few times. V is TRBV7-7 and J is TRBJ2-1, with a weak D call TRBD2 (5 bases). Trimming stripped 5 bases from V and 9 bases from J, with 11 bases between. CDR1 and CDR2 (germline): SSHAT, FNYEAQ (reference sequence). The CDR3 sequence is 12 residues long. CDR3 in DNA: TGTGCCAGCAGCCCGGTTCGGGGTGAGCAGTTCTTC. Amino acids: CASSPVRGEQFF.

The chain couples TRBV9 to TRBJ1-2; the D is unclear. The CDR3 length is 13 residues. The V and J ends lost 0 bases and 4 bases respectively, with 7 bases between them. Germline assignment: CDR1 SGDLS and CDR2 YYNGEE. DNA of the CDR3: TGTGCCAGCAGCGTAGCTGAGAGCTATGGCTACACCTTC. This encodes CASSVAESYGYTF. The complete variable domain, with remaining parts taken from reference TRBV9 and TRBJ1-2, reads DSGVTQTPKHLITATGQRVTLRCSPRSGDLSVYWYQQSLDQGLQFLIQYYNGEERAKGNILERFSAQQFPDLHSELNLSSLELGDSALYFCASSVAESYGYTFGSGTRLTVV.

A few counts support this clone. The V gene is TRBV6-4, the J gene TRBJ1-1; D gene ambiguous. This CDR3 contains 11 residues. Germline CDR1 reads MRHNA; CDR2 reads SNTAGT. The V end lost 6 bases, the J end lost 4 bases, and 6 bases lay between the germline ends. CDR3 residues: CASRSSTEAFF. In nucleotides, the CDR3 is TGTGCCAGCAGGTCGAGCACTGAAGCTTTCTTT.

This chain links TRBV6-5 with TRBJ1-1; possible D gene TRBD1, 5 bases. The CDR3 has 15 amino acids. With 4 bases removed from V and 0 bases from J, the gap between germline ends came to 12 bases. CDR1 and CDR2 from the germline V gene are MNHEY and SVGAGI. The CDR3 DNA reads TGTGCCAGCAGTTCGGAGGGGCCCATGAACACTGAAGCTTTCTTT. It is translated as CASSSEGPMNTEAFF.

The rearrangement links TRBV15 to TRBJ2-5; 8 nucleotides align to TRBD2. Trimming took 8 bases from V and 4 from J; bases not matched to a gene: 12. Germline CDR1 reads LNHNV; CDR2 reads YYDKDF (reference sequence). The CDR3 extends over 15 amino acids. The CDR3, as DNA: TGTGCCACCCCCAAGGGAATAGCGGGGATAGAGACCCAGTACTTC. This sequence encodes CATPKGIAGIETQYF.

V and J are TRBV28 and TRBJ2-7, with D perhaps matching TRBD2 (5 bases). Trimming took off 5 bases at V and 4 bases at J, with 12 bases between the two ends. The CDR3 consists of 13 residues. The germline CDR1 and CDR2 sequences are MDHEN and SYDVKM. The CDR3 DNA sequence: TGTGCCAGCAGTGGCTACCGGAGGTACGAGCAGTACTTC. This encodes CASSGYRRYEQYF.

In regard to this clone: Other DNA sequences in the sample encode the same CDR3. The rearrangement uses TRBV4-3 and TRBJ1-2, with 9 bases lining up with TRBD1. CDR1 is LGHNA and CDR2 is YSLEER in the germline V gene. V shed 5 bases and J 6 bases; nucleotides not matched to a gene: 13. The CDR3 covers 16 residues. CDR3 nucleotides: TGCGCCAGCAGCACTCGACAGGGGGGTCTATCAAATGGCTACACCTTC. Translation: CASSTRQGGLSNGYTF.